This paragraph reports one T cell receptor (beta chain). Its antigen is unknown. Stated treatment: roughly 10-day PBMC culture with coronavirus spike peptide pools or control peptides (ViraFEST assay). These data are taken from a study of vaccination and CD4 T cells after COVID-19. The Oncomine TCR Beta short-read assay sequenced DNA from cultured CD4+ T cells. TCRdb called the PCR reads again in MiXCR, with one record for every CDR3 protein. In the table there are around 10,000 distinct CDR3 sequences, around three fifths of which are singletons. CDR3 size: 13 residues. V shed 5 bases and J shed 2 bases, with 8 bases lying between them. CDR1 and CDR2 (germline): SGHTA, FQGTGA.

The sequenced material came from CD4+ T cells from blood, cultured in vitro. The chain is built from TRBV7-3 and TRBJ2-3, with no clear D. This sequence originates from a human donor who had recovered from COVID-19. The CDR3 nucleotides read TGTGCCAGCAGCGAACGGAACACAGATACGCAGTATTTT. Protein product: CASSERNTDTQYF.